The sequence of this T cell receptor (beta chain) was determined in a study of Graves' ophthalmopathy and Graves' hyperthyroidism. Study findings and constraints: Blood also contained most of the expanded thyroid clonotypes above 0.001 frequency. With a specificity of around 76% and a sensitivity of about 69%, the model predicted ophthalmopathy progression.

This clonotype was observed many times. No antigen is known for it. Trimming stripped 7 bases from V and 7 bases from J, with 13 bases between. CDR3 length: 12 residues. Germline-derived CDR1 and CDR2 are WSHSY and SAAADI. The TCR beta CDR3 regions underwent amplification from RNA transcripts. The authors performed first-round RT-PCR with HTBI primers and then a second-round multiplex PCR. TCRdb called the multiplex PCR reads again in MiXCR, with one record for every CDR3 protein. The repertoire includes around 1.1 million distinct CDR3 sequences, 35% to 40% of them detected once, and approximately 12% sits in the top ten.

This clonotype was obtained from an adult man with Graves' hyperthyroidism. Sequencing used peripheral blood or thyroid tissue (not recorded which). V gene TRBV10-2 combines with J gene TRBJ1-1; tentative D call: TRBD1 (5 bases). CDR3 protein: CASTLGPSEAFF. In nucleotides, the CDR3 is TGCGCCAGCACCCTGGGACCTAGTGAAGCTTTCTTT.